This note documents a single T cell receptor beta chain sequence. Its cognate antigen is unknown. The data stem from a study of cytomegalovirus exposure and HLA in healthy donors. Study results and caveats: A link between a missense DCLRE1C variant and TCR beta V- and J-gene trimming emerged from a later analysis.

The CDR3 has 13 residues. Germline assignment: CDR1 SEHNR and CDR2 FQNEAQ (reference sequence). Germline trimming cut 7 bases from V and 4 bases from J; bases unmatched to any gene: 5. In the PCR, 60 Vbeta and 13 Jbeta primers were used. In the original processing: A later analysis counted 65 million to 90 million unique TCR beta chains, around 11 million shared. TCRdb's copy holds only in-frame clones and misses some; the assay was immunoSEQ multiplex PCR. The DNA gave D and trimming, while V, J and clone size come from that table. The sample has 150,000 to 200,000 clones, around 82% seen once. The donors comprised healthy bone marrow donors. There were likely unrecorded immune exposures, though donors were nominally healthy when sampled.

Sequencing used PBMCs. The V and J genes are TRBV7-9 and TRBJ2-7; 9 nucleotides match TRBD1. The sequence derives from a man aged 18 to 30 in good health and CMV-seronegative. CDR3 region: CASNRGQGYEQYF. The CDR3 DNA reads TGTGCCAGCAACCGGGGACAGGGTTACGAGCAGTACTTC.